These T cell receptor beta chains were read from a single sample in a study of blood T cell repertoires in COVID-19. Profiling relied on immunoSEQ multiplex PCR, and the TCRdb table lists in-frame clones only, not all of them. This sample has about 180,000 clones, with around three quarters found just once. The sequencing input was peripheral blood. The receptors here all came from a man between 65 and 85 years old with active or convalescent COVID-19. Both conserved end residues are part of each CDR3. Not all rows give a size; the values are once, few, many and, for expanded clones, a class.

abundance	v_gene	j_gene	CDR3aa
-	TRBV5-4	TRBJ2-5	CASSSRAGADGTQYF
-	TRBV14	TRBJ2-2	CASSQGAPAGGSGELFF
-	TRBV7-2	TRBJ1-2	CASSSTRQANYGYTF
-	TRBV3-1/TRBV3-2	TRBJ2-7	CASSQDPVAQGYEQYF
many	TRBV7-6	TRBJ1-4	CASSIPGREGEKLFF
once	TRBV5-1	TRBJ2-5	CASSPTASGTETQYF
-	TRBV6-2/TRBV6-3	TRBJ1-5	CASSYQPGGGPSSNQPQHF
-	TRBV19	TRBJ2-3	CASSGTSGGRAHTDTQYF
-	TRBV7-2	TRBJ2-5	CASSQQQETQYF
-	TRBV6-2/TRBV6-3	TRBJ2-6	CASSYRGGSGANVLTF
-	TRBV30	TRBJ1-1	CAWRIIQGWGEAFF
-	TRBV6-5	TRBJ2-7	CASSYSRQGGEQYF
-	TRBV4-2	TRBJ1-1	CASSQDSGRNTEAFF
-	TRBV6-5	TRBJ2-2	CASSVQGGDTGELFF
-	TRBV9	TRBJ2-2	CASHRDEGNTGELFF
few	TRBV27	TRBJ2-5	CASSLIQAGQETQYF
-	TRBV3-1/TRBV3-2	TRBJ1-4	CASSQGGDEKLFF
-	TRBV18	TRBJ2-7	CASSSLGQGQYEQYF
-	TRBV19	TRBJ1-5	CASSIGLGGGIGQPQHF
-	TRBV20-1	TRBJ1-4	CSASKNEKLFF
few	TRBV14	TRBJ1-2	CASSQVGASGYTF
-	TRBV18	TRBJ1-2	CASSPPGGSREMNGYTF
-	TRBV7-2	TRBJ1-2	CASSLAGWRGYTF
-	TRBV7-9	TRBJ2-7	CASSPRRLAGAYEQYF
-	TRBV6-6	TRBJ2-3	CASSRPGMGTDTQYF
-	TRBV14	TRBJ2-1	CASSHWRSHLYNEQFF
-	TRBV3-1/TRBV3-2	TRBJ1-1	CASSQVDSEAFF
-	TRBV30	TRBJ2-3	CAWSSGETQYF
-	TRBV5-1	TRBJ2-7	CASSLARSGAREQYF
once	TRBV7-9	TRBJ2-1	CASSPLAGGHNEQFF
-	TRBV6-2/TRBV6-3	TRBJ2-1	CASSYALVAGGNYNEQFF
-	TRBV6-5	TRBJ1-1	CASSYGIDREAFF
-	TRBV14	TRBJ1-2	CASSLRQGFYGYTF
few	TRBV5-4	TRBJ2-7	CASSRGGGGRDYEQYF
-	TRBV10-2	TRBJ1-1	CASRLGTGDTEAFF
-	TRBV28	TRBJ1-2	CASRRGGQDGYTF
-	TRBV7-8	TRBJ1-1	CASSLQGRGYTEAFF
-	TRBV29-1	TRBJ1-5	CSVSKSGNQPQHF
-	TRBV7-9	TRBJ2-3	CASSLGLGGGAGDTQYF
few	TRBV5-1	TRBJ1-6	CASSLALGTGHSPLHF
-	TRBV6-2/TRBV6-3	TRBJ1-6	CASSPSTLPLHF
-	TRBV20-1	TRBJ1-2	CSAPRDRGYTF
-	TRBV11-2	TRBJ2-1	CASSLYQGLEQFF
-	TRBV7-6	TRBJ1-1	CASSAKLTGQGDTEAFF
-	TRBV29-1	TRBJ2-1	CSVSSGGSSSEQFF
-	TRBV5-1	TRBJ1-2	CASSLMTSNYGYTF
few	TRBV11-3	TRBJ2-3	CASSFGLAGSTDTQYF
many	TRBV10-3	TRBJ1-2	CAISTGQGLFGGYTF
-	TRBV6-5	TRBJ1-2	CASSSDTREGPGGYTF
-	TRBV10-3	TRBJ1-2	CAITPIERSNGYTF